The TCR beta chain described here comes from a study of CD8 T cells in Susac syndrome. About the study: When blood was collected, patients with Susac syndrome were therapy-naive, were taking corticosteroids, or were receiving intravenous immunoglobulin alone.

Unmatched junction bases numbered 6, after V lost 8 bases and J lost 4 bases. In germline, CDR1 is MGHDK, CDR2 SYGVNS. The CDR3 is 14 amino acids. Random hexamers were used to reverse transcribe roughly 0.45 to 1 ug of RNA. MiXCR, applied by TCRdb to the immunoSEQ multiplex PCR reads, yields one record per CDR3 protein. The data contain 200,000 or so distinct CDR3 sequences, nearly 97% of them singletons. TEMRA cells underwent FACS enrichment and CD8+ and CD4+ T cells underwent negative isolation. This chain connects TRBV25-1 to TRBJ2-2; TRBD2 matches at 8 bases. Sequences were obtained from CD4+ T cells from PBMCs. This clonotype was obtained from a human donor with Susac syndrome. This CDR3 reads CASAGGWVTGELFF. CDR3 nucleotides: TGTGCCAGCGCGGGGGGATGGGTCACCGGGGAGCTGTTTTTT.